A single T cell receptor (beta chain) is shown here with its context. Its target is not known. A single record per CDR3 protein comes from TCRdb applying MiXCR to the 5' RACE reads. In the table there are 100,000 to 150,000 distinct CDR3 sequences, 16% of which are singletons. The data derive from a study of T-cell memory formation after mild COVID-19. Study-level information: Largely, TCR clusters stayed within a single donor.

Findings and limits, study-wide: Clones that contracted clustered mainly in CM and EM if CD4+ and in EMRA if CD8+. Prior to infection, memory already included some responding clones, suggesting cross-reactive memory joined.

CDR3 size: 14 residues. Trimming took 2 bases from V and 0 from J, leaving 8 bases between them. Germline values: CDR1 SGHRS, CDR2 YFSETQ. The genes are TRBV5-1 and TRBJ1-2; D not resolved. The receptor's source is an adult woman who had mild COVID-19 (a few samples of this study predate the infection). Cell type and time point are not known. Sequenced sample: PBMCs or a T cell subset sorted from them (not recorded which). CDR3 DNA: TGCGCCAGCAGCTTCTACGCGACTAACTATGGCTACACCTTC. It yields the protein CASSFYATNYGYTF. The whole variable domain, remainder taken from reference TRBV5-1 and TRBJ1-2, is KAGVTQTPRYLIKTRGQQVTLSCSPISGHRSVSWYQQTPGQGLQFLFEYFSETQRNKGNFPGRFSGRQFSNSRSEMNVSTLELGDSALYLCASSFYATNYGYTFGSGTRLTVV.